Shown below are 31 T cell receptor beta chains from a single sample sequenced in a study of blood T cell repertoires in COVID-19. Data came from immunoSEQ multiplex PCR; TCRdb stores just in-frame clones and leaves some out. Seen here are 200,000 to 300,000 clones, approximately 85% observed once, and the top ten hold 9.1%. Material for sequencing was PBMCs or T cells enriched from blood (not recorded which). The receptors originated from a woman aged 45-60 years with acute COVID-19.

This chain connects TRBV25-1 to TRBJ1-1; no definite D call. The CDR3 totals 13 residues. Trimming removed 7 bases at V and 4 bases at J, with 13 bases between. CDR1 and CDR2 (germline): MGHDK, SYGVNS. Written as DNA, the CDR3 is TGTGCCAGCACCCAGGCCTTAAGCACTGAAGCTTTCTTT. Amino acids: CASTQALSTEAFF.

The chain joins TRBV21-1 to TRBJ1-1; no DNA check was done on the table's D call, TRBD1. TRBV21-1 constitutes a pseudogene. The CDR3 runs to 17 residues. This CDR3 reads CASSKQDRAALNTEAFF. CDR3 nucleotide sequence: TGTGCCAGCAGCAAACAGGACAGGGCTGCTTTGAACACTGAAGCTTTCTTT.

The chain recombines TRBV5-6 with TRBJ1-1; the D gene is possibly TRBD1 (5 bases). The CDR3 sequence is 13 residues long. V lost 1 base to trimming and J lost 6 bases, with 10 bases between them. Germline V gene data show CDR1 as SGHDT and CDR2 as YYEEEE. For the CDR3, the DNA is TGTGCCAGCAGCTTGTCGGGGGTCGCTGAAGCTTTCTTT. The encoded protein is CASSLSGVAEAFF.

This clone has a handful of counts. V and J are TRBV19 and TRBJ1-3, with 9 bases that match TRBD1. V was pared by 4 bases and J by 0 bases, with 4 bases of the junction left unmatched. Per germline, CDR1 LNHDA and CDR2 SQIVND (reference sequence). The CDR3 loop spans 16 amino acids. The CDR3 DNA follows: TGTGCCAGTAGTACACCGGGACAGGGCTCTGGAAACACCATATATTTT. Its translation: CASSTPGQGSGNTIYF. The full variable domain, completed using reference TRBV19 and TRBJ1-3, is DGGITQSPKYLFRKEGQNVTLSCEQNLNHDAMYWYRQDPGQGLRLIYYSQIVNDFQKGDIAEGYSVSREKKESFPLTVTSAQKNPTAFYLCASSTPGQGSGNTIYFGEGSWLTVV.

This chain joins TRBV6-1 and TRBJ1-6; 11 bases align to TRBD1. With V trimmed by 4 bases and J by 2 bases, 4 bases remained unmatched. Germline CDR1 and CDR2: MNHNS and SASEGT. The CDR3 runs 17 residues. The DNA of the CDR3 is TGTGCCAGCAGTGCAGGACAGGGGGCAACCTATAATTCACCCCTCCACTTT. It translates to CASSAGQGATYNSPLHF.

The rearrangement uses TRBV4-3 and TRBJ1-3; D may be TRBD1 (5 bases). CDR1 and CDR2 from the germline V gene are LGHNA and YSLEER. V lost 0 bases and J lost 3, with 12 bases in between. This CDR3 spans 16 amino acids. The CDR3 DNA reads as TGCGCCAGCAGCCAAGATTCAGGGTCTGTTGGAAACACCATATATTTT. This sequence encodes CASSQDSGSVGNTIYF.

The chain couples TRBV4-1 to TRBJ1-2; weak D call: TRBD1 (5 bases). The length of the CDR3 is 14 residues. With 0 bases removed from V and 2 bases from J, the gap between germline ends came to 7 bases. Germline loops: CDR1 MGHRA, CDR2 YSYEKL. CDR3 sequence: CASSQENRNYGYTF. CDR3 nucleotides: TGCGCCAGCAGCCAAGAGAACAGGAACTATGGCTACACCTTC.

CDR3 nucleotide sequence: TGTGCCAGTAGCGGCAGACAGTTCCATGGCTACACCTTC. This gives the protein CASSGRQFHGYTF. V is TRBV19 and J is TRBJ1-2; the D gene is possibly TRBD1 (5 bases). Trimming removed 6 bases at V and 6 bases at J, with 14 bases between. CDR1 is LNHDA and CDR2 is SQIVND in the germline V gene (reference sequence). This CDR3 spans 13 amino acids.

This chain uses TRBV11-2 with TRBJ2-5; TRBD2 is a possible D gene (7 bases). V was pared by 4 bases and J by 6 bases, with 21 bases between. Germline lookup yields CDR1 SGHAT and CDR2 FQNNGV. The CDR3 sequence is 16 residues long. The CDR3 here is CASSSPRGGGSQTQYF. In nucleotides, the CDR3 is TGTGCCAGCAGCTCTCCGAGAGGGGGGGGCAGTCAGACCCAGTACTTC.

The rearrangement uses TRBV27 and TRBJ1-1, with 7 bases lining up with TRBD1. After removal of 5 bases from V and 3 bases from J, the junction contained 12 bases not matched to a gene. The CDR3 has 16 residues. The germline V gene encodes CDR1 MNHEY and CDR2 SMNVEV (reference sequence). The CDR3 reads CASSPFRTGGDTEAFF. CDR3 DNA: TGTGCCAGCAGTCCTTTTCGGACAGGCGGTGACACTGAAGCTTTCTTT.

This clone has only a few counts. V gene TRBV7-5 combines with J gene TRBJ2-7; the table's D call, TRBD1, has no DNA check behind it. TRBV7-5 is a listed pseudogene. This CDR3 has 16 amino acids. CDR3 in amino acids: CARSIRNSQFYYEQYF. The CDR3 DNA reads TGTGCCAGAAGCATTAGAAACTCACAGTTCTACTACGAGCAGTACTTC.

This clone was observed once. This chain connects TRBV2 to TRBJ1-1; D gene unclear. This CDR3 comprises 13 residues. Germline CDR1 and CDR2: SNHLY and FYNNEI. With 7 bases removed from V and 3 bases from J, the gap between germline ends came to 12 bases. CDR3 DNA: TGTGCCAGCAAGGGAGGACCAGACACTGAAGCTTTCTTT. As protein: CASKGGPDTEAFF.

The rearrangement uses TRBV6-5 and TRBJ1-2, with a weak D call TRBD1 (6 bases). The CDR3 is 13 residues long. V was clipped by 6 bases and J by 4 bases, with 12 bases between them. Germline V gene lookup returns CDR1 MNHEY and CDR2 SVGAGI. The CDR3: CASSLGTRYGYTF. The DNA of the CDR3 is TGTGCCAGCAGCCTAGGGACACGCTATGGCTACACCTTC.

The chain carries TRBV7-8 and TRBJ2-5; D may be TRBD1 (5 bases). The CDR3 has 15 amino acids. Germline CDR1 reads SGHVS; CDR2 reads FQNEAQ. The germline V and J ends were trimmed by 3 bases and 2 bases, with 13 bases remaining between them. CDR3 DNA: TGTGCCAGCAGCTTGGATGGGGCCAGGCAAGAGACCCAGTACTTC. Its protein is CASSLDGARQETQYF.

The chain joins TRBV9 to TRBJ2-2; D is perhaps TRBD1 (6 bases). The V end was cut by 4 bases, the J end by 4 bases, with 23 bases between. CDR3 length equals 18 residues. Germline loops: CDR1 SGDLS, CDR2 YYNGEE. The CDR3 DNA follows: TGTGCCAGCAGCCCACGTGGGCAGGGGCCCCTGGGCACCGGGGAGCTGTTTTTT. This encodes CASSPRGQGPLGTGELFF.

The chain uses TRBV7-9 and TRBJ2-7; the match to TRBD1 covers 10 bases. The CDR3 length is 16 residues. With 4 bases clipped from V and 2 bases from J, the junction kept 8 bases outside the gene matches. The germline gives CDR1 SEHNR, CDR2 FQNEAQ (reference sequence). The CDR3 here is CASSSRDRGPTYEQYF. For the CDR3, the DNA is TGTGCCAGCAGCTCCCGGGACAGGGGCCCCACCTACGAGCAGTACTTC.

The J gene is TRBJ1-2, the V gene TRBV29-1; no definite D call. CDR3 length equals 12 residues. Germline V gives CDR1 SQVTM, CDR2 ANQGSEA. Trimming removed 4 bases at V and 2 bases at J, with 8 bases between. The CDR3 DNA follows: TGCAGCGTTGTGTACATGAACTATGGCTACACCTTC. Translated: CSVVYMNYGYTF.

J is TRBJ1-3 and V is TRBV7-9, with D uncertain. V was shortened by 0 bases and J by 8 bases, with 14 bases between the two germline ends. CDR1 SEHNR and CDR2 FQNEAQ come from the germline V gene (reference sequence). This CDR3 is 15 amino acids long. The CDR3 coding sequence is TGTGCCAGCAGCTTAGCCGCAGCCTACGGAGACACCATATATTTT. Translated: CASSLAAAYGDTIYF.

The gene calls are TRBV10-2 and TRBJ1-6; TRBD1 is a possible D gene (6 bases). In germline, CDR1 is WSHSY, CDR2 SAAADI. The CDR3 covers 14 residues. V was trimmed by 2 bases and J by 7 bases, leaving 9 bases between them. The CDR3 nucleotides read TGCGCCAGCAGTGAGGGGGGCCGGAATTCACCCCTCCACTTT. Amino acids: CASSEGGRNSPLHF.

This clone was seen repeatedly, ten times or more. The rearrangement links TRBV6-1 to TRBJ2-7, with TRBD1 matching over 12 bases. J gave up 4 bases and V 7 bases, and 8 bases lay outside the gene matches. Germline assignment: CDR1 MNHNS and CDR2 SASEGT. The length of the CDR3 is 15 residues. CDR3 sequence: CASTKGTGGAYEQYF. In DNA, the CDR3 is TGTGCCAGCACCAAAGGGACAGGGGGCGCGTACGAGCAGTACTTC.

As to this clone: The same CDR3 can be traced to other DNA sequences in this sample. The V gene is TRBV30, the J gene TRBJ1-1; 10 bases match TRBD1. Per germline, CDR1 GTSNPN and CDR2 SVGIG (reference sequence). CDR3 length: 13 residues. Trimming cost V 2 bases and J 4 bases; bases outside gene matches: 1. The CDR3 protein is CAWSRDRGTEAFF. CDR3 nucleotides: TGTGCCTGGAGTAGGGACAGGGGCACTGAAGCTTTCTTT.

The chain uses TRBV7-9 and TRBJ1-1; D is possibly TRBD1 (5 bases). The germline V and J ends were trimmed by 5 bases and 7 bases, with 14 bases remaining between them. Germline assignment: CDR1 SEHNR and CDR2 FQNEAQ (reference sequence). The CDR3 contains 13 residues. The CDR3 DNA reads TGTGCCAGCAGCCCCCCAAGCCAGGGTGAAGCTTTCTTT. Translating it yields CASSPPSQGEAFF. The entire variable domain, with the rest obtained from reference TRBV7-9 and TRBJ1-1, is as follows: DTGVSQNPRHKITKRGQNVTFRCDPISEHNRLYWYRQTLGQGPEFLTYFQNEAQLEKSRLLSDRFSAERPKGSFSTLEIQRTEQGDSAMYLCASSPPSQGEAFFGQGTRLTVV.

The chain links TRBV30 to TRBJ2-5; TRBD1 agrees at 9 bases. The J segment lost 4 bases and the V segment lost 2 bases, leaving 11 bases of the junction unmatched. The V gene's germline CDR1 is GTSNPN and CDR2 SVGIG (reference sequence). This CDR3 region has 16 residues. CDR3 coding DNA: TGTGCCTGGAGTTTGTCCGGGACAGGGATAAGAGAGACCCAGTACTTC. It specifies CAWSLSGTGIRETQYF.

This clone has just one count. This rearrangement joins TRBV19 to TRBJ1-4; D might be TRBD1 (6 bases). CDR3 length: 16 residues. Trimming shortened V by 3 bases and J by 1 base, and 12 bases separated the two germline ends. Germline V gene lookup returns CDR1 LNHDA and CDR2 SQIVND (reference sequence). CDR3 loop: CASSIRGAGTNEKLFF. As DNA, the CDR3 is TGTGCCAGTAGTATCCGGGGGGCGGGAACTAATGAAAAACTGTTTTTT.

The gene calls are TRBV5-5 and TRBJ1-5, with D tentatively TRBD1 (5 bases). The CDR3 is made up of 15 amino acids. V shed 0 bases and J shed 2 bases, with 9 bases lying between them. The germline V gene has CDR1 SGHKS and CDR2 YYEKEE (reference sequence). This chain's CDR3 is CASSLGQGGNQPQHF. For the CDR3, the DNA is TGTGCCAGCAGCTTGGGGCAGGGCGGCAATCAGCCCCAGCATTTT.

The gene calls are TRBV5-1 and TRBJ1-1, with 7 bases that match TRBD1. Germline-derived CDR1 and CDR2 are SGHRS and YFSETQ. J lost 0 bases, V lost 5 bases, and 4 bases had no gene match. The CDR3 loop spans 14 amino acids. This CDR3 is CASRDGQVNTEAFF. CDR3 nucleotides: TGCGCCAGCAGGGATGGACAGGTGAACACTGAAGCTTTCTTT.

CDR3 sequence (DNA): TGTGCCAGCAGCCGGACAGGTCTTCCATCCTACGAGCAGTACTTC. It encodes CASSRTGLPSYEQYF. The chain links TRBV14 to TRBJ2-7, with 7 bases identical to TRBD1. This CDR3 spans 15 amino acids. The germline gives CDR1 SGHDN, CDR2 FVKESK. V lost 4 bases to trimming and J lost 1 base; unmatched junction nucleotides: 7.

The V gene is TRBV5-1, the J gene TRBJ1-5; D might be TRBD1 (6 bases). The ends were cut back, 0 bases at V and 7 bases at J, with 8 bases in the middle. CDR3 length equals 13 residues. CDR1 is SGHRS, CDR2 YFSETQ, per germline. The CDR3 bases are TGCGCCAGCAGCTTGGGAGGGGGACAGCCCCAGCATTTT. This sequence encodes CASSLGGGQPQHF.

V gene TRBV7-2 combines with J gene TRBJ1-2; no definite D call. The germline V gene has CDR1 SGHTA and CDR2 FQGNSA. Trimming removed 1 base from V and 5 bases from J, with 14 bases in between. This CDR3 is 15 amino acids long. The CDR3 here is CASSLEIGEVYGYTF. CDR3 coding DNA: TGTGCCAGCAGCTTAGAGATTGGGGAGGTTTATGGCTACACCTTC.

The J gene is TRBJ2-7, the V gene TRBV27; 10 nucleotides line up with TRBD2. CDR1 and CDR2 from the germline V gene are MNHEY and SMNVEV (reference sequence). The CDR3 is 15 amino acids. The ends lost 8 bases at V and 1 base at J; junction bases unmatched: 8. Here the CDR3 DNA reads TGTGCCAGCCAAGATTGGACTAGCGGATCCTACGAGCAGTACTTC. This sequence encodes CASQDWTSGSYEQYF.

The rearrangement links TRBV9 to TRBJ1-6; D is ambiguous. Germline assignment: CDR1 SGDLS and CDR2 YYNGEE. The V and J ends lost 4 bases and 5 bases respectively, with 4 bases between them. The CDR3 is 12 amino acids. The CDR3 protein is CASSLNNSPLHF. Here the CDR3 DNA reads TGTGCCAGCAGCTTAAATAATTCACCCCTCCACTTT.